One sample yielded the 14 T cell receptor beta chains listed below, sequenced in a study of blood T cell repertoires in COVID-19. Sequencing was performed with immunoSEQ multiplex PCR; in TCRdb, only in-frame clones are kept and a portion is missing. The data hold about 260,000 clones, with 65% to 90% observed a single time. Sample: peripheral blood. The receptor set was obtained from a man aged 30 to 39 with active or convalescent COVID-19.

This clone came up once. This chain uses TRBV29-1 with TRBJ2-7; the D gene is possibly TRBD2 (5 bases). This CDR3 is built from 15 residues. V lost 1 base and J lost 6, with 19 bases in between. Germline CDR1 and CDR2: SQVTM and ANQGSEA. The CDR3 loop is CSVEALDERGLEQYF. DNA of the CDR3: TGCAGCGTTGAAGCACTAGACGAACGGGGTCTCGAGCAGTACTTC.

The chain employs TRBV19 and TRBJ2-7, with D perhaps TRBD1 (6 bases). The CDR3 runs 16 residues. Germline-derived CDR1 and CDR2 are LNHDA and SQIVND (reference sequence). V lost 5 bases, J lost 2 bases, and 19 bases lay in between. The CDR3 region is CASSLPIGDIAYEQYF. The CDR3 DNA sequence: TGTGCCAGTAGTCTACCCATAGGGGACATAGCCTACGAGCAGTACTTC. Full variable domain (outside the CDR3, taken from reference TRBV19 and TRBJ2-7): DGGITQSPKYLFRKEGQNVTLSCEQNLNHDAMYWYRQDPGQGLRLIYYSQIVNDFQKGDIAEGYSVSREKKESFPLTVTSAQKNPTAFYLCASSLPIGDIAYEQYFGPGTRLTVT.

The rearrangement joins TRBV27 to TRBJ1-1, with 10 positions matching TRBD1. CDR1 is MNHEY and CDR2 is SMNVEV in the germline V gene (reference sequence). Trimming took 3 bases from V and 0 from J; bases not matched to a gene: 7. This CDR3 spans 17 amino acids. The DNA of the CDR3 is TGTGCCAGCAGTTTCAGGACAGGGGGGGCGATGAACACTGAAGCTTTCTTT. Translated, it gives CASSFRTGGAMNTEAFF.

The V gene is TRBV15, the J gene TRBJ2-2, with D possibly being TRBD2 (7 bases). This CDR3 comprises 17 residues. The V end was cut by 0 bases, the J end by 0 bases, with 11 bases between. Germline values: CDR1 LNHNV, CDR2 YYDKDF (reference sequence). The CDR3 is CATSRDWGGANTGELFF. In nucleotides, the CDR3 is TGTGCCACCAGCAGAGATTGGGGGGGCGCGAACACCGGGGAGCTGTTTTTT.

The chain uses TRBV9 and TRBJ2-3; 7 nucleotides agree with TRBD2. The CDR3 extends over 14 amino acids. With 4 bases clipped from V and 4 bases from J, the junction kept 6 bases outside the gene matches. CDR1 SGDLS and CDR2 YYNGEE come from the germline V gene. The CDR3 bases are TGTGCCAGCAGCAGGACTAGGGCCGCAGATACGCAGTATTTT. Translating it yields CASSRTRAADTQYF.

The rearrangement links TRBV27 to TRBJ2-1, with D tentatively TRBD1 (6 bases). The V end was cut by 10 bases, the J end by 1 base, with 17 bases between. CDR1 and CDR2 (germline): MNHEY, SMNVEV (reference sequence). The CDR3 covers 15 residues. CDR3 sequence (DNA): TGTGCCACCAACGTCAGGGGTCCATCCTACAATGAGCAGTTCTTC. It translates to CATNVRGPSYNEQFF.

This clone was detected only once. This chain uses TRBV10-3 with TRBJ2-7, with 8 bases that match TRBD2. The CDR3 is 14 residues long. With 8 bases clipped from V and 0 bases from J, the junction kept 6 bases outside the gene matches. Germline CDR1 reads ENHRY; CDR2 reads SYGVKD. The CDR3 nucleotides are TGTGCCATCCGGGGGGGGCGGAACTCCTACGAGCAGTACTTC. Translated: CAIRGGRNSYEQYF.

This clone was recorded only once. J is TRBJ2-7 and V is TRBV9; 7 bases align to TRBD1. Losses at the gene ends were 3 bases for V and 3 bases for J; bases not matched to a gene: 15. The CDR3 contains 17 residues. CDR1 is SGDLS and CDR2 is YYNGEE in the germline V gene. The CDR3 DNA is TGTGCCAGCAGCGGAGGGGCCTCGAGACAGGGAAACTACGAGCAGTACTTC. Residues: CASSGGASRQGNYEQYF.

The rearrangement links TRBV4-1 to TRBJ2-4; no reliable D call. This CDR3 comprises 14 residues. Trimming left V 1 base short and J 6 bases short, with 10 bases between. The germline V gene has CDR1 MGHRA and CDR2 YSYEKL. CDR3 coding DNA: TGCGCCAGCAGCCAAGGGCAGGCGATAAACATTCAGTACTTC. Amino acids: CASSQGQAINIQYF.

V and J are TRBV9 and TRBJ2-2, with unresolved D. Per germline, CDR1 SGDLS and CDR2 YYNGEE. With 3 bases removed from V and 4 bases from J, the gap between germline ends came to 10 bases. The CDR3 is 14 amino acids. CDR3 nucleotide sequence: TGTGCCAGCAGCGCAACAGACCCCACCGGGGAGCTGTTTTTT. As protein: CASSATDPTGELFF.

The CDR3, as DNA: TGTGCCAGCAGCCCTCTCGGGGAGCGGGGGCACAATGAGCAGTTCTTC. Its translation: CASSPLGERGHNEQFF. The gene calls are TRBV5-4 and TRBJ2-1; TRBD2 matches at 8 bases. The V segment lost 4 bases and the J segment 5 bases; nucleotides outside the gene matches: 11. Germline V gene sequence: CDR1 SGHNT, CDR2 YYREEE (reference sequence). There are 16 residues in the CDR3.

The chain links TRBV11-2 to TRBJ2-3, with 9 bases that match TRBD2. Germline V gene sequence: CDR1 SGHAT, CDR2 FQNNGV. The CDR3 has 16 residues. The V and J ends lost 1 base and 1 base, in that order; junction bases with no gene match: 3. Here the CDR3 reads CASSLGSGGRTDTQYF. DNA of the CDR3: TGTGCCAGCAGCTTAGGTAGCGGGGGCCGCACAGATACGCAGTATTTT.

This clone has just a few counts. CDR3 amino acids: CSVRLAILTDTQYF. CDR3 DNA sequence: TGCAGCGTTAGACTAGCCATACTCACAGATACGCAGTATTTT. V is TRBV29-1 and J is TRBJ2-3; TRBD2 agrees at 7 bases. With 5 bases clipped from V and 2 bases from J, the junction kept 7 bases outside the gene matches. CDR1 is SQVTM and CDR2 is ANQGSEA in the germline V gene. The CDR3 totals 14 residues.

In DNA form, the CDR3 reads TGTGCCAGCAGTCCAAATTCCGGGTTTTACTCCTACAATGAGCAGTTCTTC. It codes for CASSPNSGFYSYNEQFF. This chain uses TRBV27 with TRBJ2-1; D is ambiguous. The germline CDR1 and CDR2 sequences are MNHEY and SMNVEV (reference sequence). The CDR3 spans 17 residues. V lost 5 bases and J lost 0, with 17 bases in between.